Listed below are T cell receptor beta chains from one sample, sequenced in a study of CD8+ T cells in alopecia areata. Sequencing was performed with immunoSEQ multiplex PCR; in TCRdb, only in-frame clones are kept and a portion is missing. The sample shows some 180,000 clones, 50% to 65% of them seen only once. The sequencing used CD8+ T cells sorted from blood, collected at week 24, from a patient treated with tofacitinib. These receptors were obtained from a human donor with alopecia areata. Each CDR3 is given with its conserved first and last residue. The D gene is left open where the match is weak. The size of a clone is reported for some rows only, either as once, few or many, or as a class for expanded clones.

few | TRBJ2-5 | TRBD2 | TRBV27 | CASRGQRGGGTQYF | TGTGCCAGCAGGGGGCAGCGGGGAGGAGGGACCCAGTACTTC
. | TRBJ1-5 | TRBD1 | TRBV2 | CASSTDRGMNQPQHF | TGTGCCAGCAGTACAGACAGGGGAATGAATCAGCCCCAGCATTTT
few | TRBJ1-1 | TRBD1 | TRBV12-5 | CASGLGTGLTEAFF | TGTGCTAGTGGTTTGGGGACAGGGTTGACTGAAGCTTTCTTT
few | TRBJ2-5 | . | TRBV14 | CASSQEEAPTTQYF | TGTGCCAGCAGCCAAGAAGAGGCGCCTACGACCCAGTACTTC
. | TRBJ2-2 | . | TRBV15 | CATSMTENTGELFF | TGTGCCACCAGCATGACGGAAAACACCGGGGAGCTGTTTTTT
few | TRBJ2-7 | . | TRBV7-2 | CASSLGRDSVTYEQYF | TGTGCCAGCAGCTTAGGGCGGGACAGCGTTACCTACGAGCAGTACTTC
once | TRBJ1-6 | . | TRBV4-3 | CASSQDDSMSSPLHF | TGCGCCAGCAGCCAAGATGACAGTATGAGTTCACCCCTCCACTTT
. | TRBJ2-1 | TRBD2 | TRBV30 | CAISRGDPYNEQFF | TGTGCCATCTCGCGGGGGGACCCTTACAATGAGCAGTTCTTC
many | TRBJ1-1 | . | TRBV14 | CASSQEGEAFF | TGTGCCAGCAGCCAAGAGGGGGAAGCTTTCTTT
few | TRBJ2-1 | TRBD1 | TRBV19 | CASSIKGAQEGVPYNEQFF | TGTGCCAGTAGTATAAAGGGGGCCCAGGAAGGGGTACCCTACAATGAGCAGTTCTTC
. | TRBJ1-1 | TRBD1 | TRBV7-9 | CASSGQGEVPEAFF | TGTGCCAGCAGCGGACAGGGTGAGGTCCCTGAAGCTTTCTTT
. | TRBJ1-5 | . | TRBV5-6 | CASSSTDGNQPQHF | TGTGCCAGCAGCTCGACGGATGGGAATCAGCCCCAGCATTTT
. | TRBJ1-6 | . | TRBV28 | CASGQQGSSYNSPLHF | TGTGCCAGCGGGCAACAGGGTAGCTCCTATAATTCACCCCTCCACTTT
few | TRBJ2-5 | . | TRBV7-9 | CASSFPRQSQETQYF | TGTGCCAGCAGCTTCCCTCGACAGAGCCAAGAGACCCAGTACTTC
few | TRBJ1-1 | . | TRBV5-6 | CASSSPGRVYTEAFF | TGTGCCAGCAGCTCCCCGGGACGGGTATACACTGAAGCTTTCTTT
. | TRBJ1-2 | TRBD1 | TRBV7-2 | CASSLYGTEYGYTF | TGTGCCAGCAGCTTATACGGGACAGAATACGGCTACACCTTC
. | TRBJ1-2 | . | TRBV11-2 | CASSLGRHEGYTF | TGTGCCAGCAGCTTAGGGCGGCATGAGGGCTACACCTTC
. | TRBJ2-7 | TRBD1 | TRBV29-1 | CSVEVRTGVAYEQYF | TGCAGCGTTGAAGTCCGGACAGGGGTGGCCTACGAGCAGTACTTC
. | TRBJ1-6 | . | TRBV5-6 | CASSPAGPRLFRGNSPLHF | TGTGCCAGCAGCCCGGCGGGACCGCGTCTTTTTCGGGGAAATTCACCCCTCCACTTT
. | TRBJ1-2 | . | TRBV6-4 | CASSDSITGNGYTF | TGTGCCAGCAGTGACTCTATAACAGGAAATGGCTACACCTTC
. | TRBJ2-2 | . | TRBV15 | CATSRDWGQPGTGELFF | TGTGCCACCAGCAGAGATTGGGGGCAACCAGGGACCGGGGAGCTGTTTTTT
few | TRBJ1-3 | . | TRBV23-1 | CASSQSGANTIYF | TGCGCCAGCAGTCAGTCAGGGGCAAACACCATATATTTT
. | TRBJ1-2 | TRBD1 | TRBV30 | CAWSEDRLINYGYTF | TGTGCCTGGAGTGAGGACAGGCTAATTAACTATGGCTACACCTTC
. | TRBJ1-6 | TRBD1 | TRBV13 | CASSPPRQGRYSPLHF | TGTGCCAGCAGCCCCCCCCGACAGGGGAGATATTCACCCCTCCACTTT
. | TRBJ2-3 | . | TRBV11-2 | CASSLVGRPQDTQYF | TGTGCCAGCAGCTTAGTGGGACGGCCGCAGGATACGCAGTATTTT
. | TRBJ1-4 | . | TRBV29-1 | CSVEASGATNEKLFF | TGCAGCGTTGAAGCCTCGGGGGCAACTAATGAAAAACTGTTTTTT
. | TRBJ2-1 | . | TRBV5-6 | CASSSGTEQFF | TGTGCCAGCAGCTCCGGGACAGAGCAGTTCTTC